This is a list of T cell receptor beta chains from one sample in a study of blood T cells in healthy people across ages. Each CDR3 protein is one row after TCRdb ran MiXCR on the 5' RACE reads. Among around 1.5 million distinct CDR3 sequences listed, around 36% were seen once. The sequencing sample was made of blood. These receptors came from a young woman in good health. CDR3s include the opening cysteine and the closing phenylalanine or tryptophan. The D gene is left open where the match is weak. Some rows have no size entry. The others give once, few or many, or a class for an expanded clone.

v_gene: TRBV4-1; len: 18; j_gene: TRBJ2-2; d_gene: .; abundance: .; CDR3aa: CASSQDNAHYVNTGELFF; CDR3nt: TGCGCCAGCAGCCAAGATAATGCGCACTACGTGAACACCGGGGAGCTGTTTTTT
v_gene: TRBV5-1; len: 17; j_gene: TRBJ2-7; d_gene: TRBD1; abundance: .; CDR3aa: CASSLAGPGTGLSEQYF; CDR3nt: TGCGCCAGCAGCTTGGCGGGCCCCGGGACAGGGCTTTCCGAGCAGTACTTC
v_gene: TRBV2; len: 12; j_gene: TRBJ2-7; d_gene: TRBD1; abundance: .; CDR3aa: CASSGQGDEQYF; CDR3nt: TGTGCCAGCAGTGGACAGGGAGACGAGCAGTACTTC
v_gene: TRBV6-2/TRBV6-3; len: 14; j_gene: TRBJ1-1; d_gene: TRBD1; abundance: .; CDR3aa: CASSYAGQGTEAFF; CDR3nt: TGTGCCAGCAGTTACGCGGGACAGGGAACTGAAGCTTTCTTT
v_gene: TRBV4-2; len: 16; j_gene: TRBJ1-1; d_gene: .; abundance: few; CDR3aa: CASSQEVGSRSTEAFF; CDR3nt: TGTGCCAGCAGCCAAGAGGTAGGGAGTAGGAGCACTGAAGCTTTCTTT
v_gene: TRBV4-1; len: 14; j_gene: TRBJ2-1; d_gene: TRBD2; abundance: .; CDR3aa: CASSRGGPVNEQFF; CDR3nt: TGCGCCAGCAGCCGCGGGGGGCCGGTGAATGAGCAGTTCTTC
v_gene: TRBV28; len: 13; j_gene: TRBJ1-4; d_gene: .; abundance: .; CDR3aa: CAARGGYNEKLFF; CDR3nt: TGTGCCGCCCGGGGAGGTTATAATGAAAAACTGTTTTTT
v_gene: TRBV7-2; len: 14; j_gene: TRBJ2-1; d_gene: .; abundance: many; CDR3aa: CASTNWGRYNEQFF; CDR3nt: TGTGCCAGCACCAATTGGGGGAGATACAATGAGCAGTTCTTC
v_gene: TRBV4-2; len: 14; j_gene: TRBJ2-7; d_gene: .; abundance: .; CDR3aa: CASSQESAAYEQYF; CDR3nt: TGTGCCAGCAGCCAGGAAAGTGCCGCCTACGAGCAGTACTTC
v_gene: TRBV28; len: 17; j_gene: TRBJ2-7; d_gene: TRBD1; abundance: .; CDR3aa: CASSLVRTGYHSYEQYF; CDR3nt: TGTGCCAGCAGTTTAGTTAGGACAGGGTACCACTCCTACGAGCAGTACTTC
v_gene: TRBV29-1; len: 15; j_gene: TRBJ2-7; d_gene: .; abundance: few; CDR3aa: CSVGFRRGNIYEQYF; CDR3nt: TGCAGCGTTGGTTTTCGCAGGGGAAATATCTACGAGCAGTACTTC
v_gene: TRBV7-6; len: 15; j_gene: TRBJ2-1; d_gene: TRBD2; abundance: .; CDR3aa: CASSLTSGTSNEQFF; CDR3nt: TGTGCCAGCAGCTTAACTAGCGGGACAAGCAATGAGCAGTTCTTC
v_gene: TRBV20-1; len: 15; j_gene: TRBJ2-7; d_gene: .; abundance: few; CDR3aa: CSAGGGVLPHGEQYF; CDR3nt: TGCAGTGCCGGAGGTGGGGTTCTACCCCATGGGGAGCAGTACTTC
v_gene: TRBV2; len: 16; j_gene: TRBJ2-3; d_gene: .; abundance: .; CDR3aa: CASSVGVAAYTDTQYF; CDR3nt: TGTGCCAGCAGTGTAGGGGTGGCTGCCTACACAGATACGCAGTATTTT
v_gene: TRBV7-8; len: 17; j_gene: TRBJ2-7; d_gene: TRBD2; abundance: .; CDR3aa: CASSPHLLAGENYEQYF; CDR3nt: TGTGCCAGCAGCCCCCATCTGCTAGCGGGGGAAAACTACGAGCAGTACTTC
v_gene: TRBV20-1; len: 14; j_gene: TRBJ2-1; d_gene: .; abundance: few; CDR3aa: CSARAGGRLNEQFF; CDR3nt: TGCAGTGCTAGAGCGGGGGGCCGGCTCAATGAGCAGTTCTTC
v_gene: TRBV20-1; len: 13; j_gene: TRBJ1-1; d_gene: .; abundance: .; CDR3aa: CSAVQGWGTEAFF; CDR3nt: TGCAGTGCTGTACAGGGTTGGGGGACTGAAGCTTTCTTT
v_gene: TRBV6-2/TRBV6-3; len: 13; j_gene: TRBJ2-1; d_gene: TRBD2; abundance: .; CDR3aa: CASHAGGADEQFF; CDR3nt: TGTGCCAGCCATGCGGGGGGGGCGGATGAGCAGTTCTTC
v_gene: TRBV10-2; len: 14; j_gene: TRBJ1-5; d_gene: .; abundance: .; CDR3aa: CASSPMAGSQPQHF; CDR3nt: TGCGCCAGCAGTCCGATGGCGGGGAGTCAGCCCCAGCATTTT
v_gene: TRBV7-9; len: 17; j_gene: TRBJ2-1; d_gene: TRBD1; abundance: few; CDR3aa: CASSLALQGGDRGEQFF; CDR3nt: TGTGCCAGCAGCTTAGCGCTACAGGGAGGGGACAGGGGTGAGCAGTTCTTC
v_gene: TRBV9; len: 16; j_gene: TRBJ2-1; d_gene: .; abundance: .; CDR3aa: CASSPLLSESYNEQFF; CDR3nt: TGTGCCAGCAGCCCTCTTTTGAGCGAGTCCTACAATGAGCAGTTCTTC
v_gene: TRBV21-1; len: 16; j_gene: TRBJ1-6; d_gene: .; abundance: few; CDR3aa: CASSPRLLSLRSPLHF; CDR3nt: TGTGCCAGCAGCCCCCGACTCCTGAGTCTACGCTCACCCCTCCACTTT
v_gene: TRBV20-1; len: 13; j_gene: TRBJ2-3; d_gene: .; abundance: .; CDR3aa: CSAQYGFSDTQYF; CDR3nt: TGCAGTGCCCAGTACGGCTTTTCTGATACGCAGTATTTT
v_gene: TRBV7-3; len: 18; j_gene: TRBJ2-6; d_gene: .; abundance: few; CDR3aa: CASSLTGGQVSGANVLTF; CDR3nt: TGTGCCAGCAGCTTAACGGGGGGCCAAGTCTCTGGGGCCAACGTCCTGACTTTC
v_gene: TRBV9; len: 15; j_gene: TRBJ2-7; d_gene: .; abundance: few; CDR3aa: CASSPGSEGGYEQYF; CDR3nt: TGTGCCAGCAGTCCGGGGTCGGAGGGAGGATACGAGCAGTACTTC
v_gene: TRBV12-3/TRBV12-4; len: 18; j_gene: TRBJ2-7; d_gene: .; abundance: few; CDR3aa: CASSLVASQGPDSYEQYF; CDR3nt: TGTGCCAGCAGTTTAGTGGCTTCCCAGGGCCCTGACTCCTACGAGCAGTACTTC
v_gene: TRBV7-3; len: 15; j_gene: TRBJ2-5; d_gene: .; abundance: few; CDR3aa: CASSFRRGPQETQYF; CDR3nt: TGTGCCAGCAGCTTTCGCCGGGGCCCGCAGGAGACCCAGTACTTC
v_gene: TRBV20-1; len: 16; j_gene: TRBJ2-2; d_gene: .; abundance: .; CDR3aa: CSAPLGGSGDTGELFF; CDR3nt: TGCAGTGCCCCCCTCGGTGGTAGCGGAGACACCGGGGAGCTGTTTTTT
v_gene: TRBV28; len: 19; j_gene: TRBJ2-3; d_gene: TRBD2; abundance: few; CDR3aa: CASSADGLAGGPKTDTQYF; CDR3nt: TGTGCCAGCAGTGCTGACGGACTAGCGGGAGGGCCGAAGACAGATACGCAGTATTTT
v_gene: TRBV4-1; len: 16; j_gene: TRBJ2-2; d_gene: TRBD1; abundance: few; CDR3aa: CASSSTTGTNTGELFF; CDR3nt: TGCGCCAGCAGTTCCACGACAGGGACGAACACCGGGGAGCTGTTTTTT
v_gene: TRBV25-1; len: 14; j_gene: TRBJ2-7; d_gene: TRBD1; abundance: .; CDR3aa: CASSAQGVPYEQYF; CDR3nt: TGTGCCAGCAGTGCACAGGGGGTGCCCTACGAGCAGTACTTC
v_gene: TRBV6-1; len: 15; j_gene: TRBJ1-5; d_gene: .; abundance: .; CDR3aa: CASRPTYGDNQPQHF; CDR3nt: TGTGCCAGCAGACCTACTTACGGGGACAATCAGCCCCAGCATTTT
v_gene: TRBV9; len: 18; j_gene: TRBJ2-1; d_gene: TRBD2; abundance: few; CDR3aa: CASSVGRLAGATYNEQFF; CDR3nt: TGTGCCAGCAGCGTTGGACGACTAGCGGGGGCTACCTACAATGAGCAGTTCTTC
v_gene: TRBV11-2; len: 14; j_gene: TRBJ1-2; d_gene: .; abundance: .; CDR3aa: CASRSGRGDYGYTF; CDR3nt: TGTGCCAGCAGATCGGGACGGGGTGACTATGGCTACACCTTC
v_gene: TRBV20-1; len: 14; j_gene: TRBJ2-3; d_gene: .; abundance: .; CDR3aa: CSAPRGRSTDTQYF; CDR3nt: TGCAGTGCCCCGAGGGGCCGGAGCACAGATACGCAGTATTTT
v_gene: TRBV10-3; len: 14; j_gene: TRBJ2-1; d_gene: .; abundance: many; CDR3aa: CAISDKASYNEQFF; CDR3nt: TGTGCCATCAGTGATAAGGCCTCCTACAATGAGCAGTTCTTC
v_gene: TRBV4-1; len: 13; j_gene: TRBJ2-5; d_gene: .; abundance: few; CDR3aa: CASSAHTGNAQYF; CDR3nt: TGCGCCAGCAGCGCGCACACAGGGAACGCGCAGTACTTC
v_gene: TRBV7-2; len: 16; j_gene: TRBJ2-6; d_gene: TRBD2; abundance: few; CDR3aa: CARGTSGFSGTNVLTF; CDR3nt: TGTGCCAGGGGGACTAGCGGATTCTCTGGGACCAACGTCCTGACTTTC
v_gene: TRBV6-5; len: 12; j_gene: TRBJ1-1; d_gene: .; abundance: .; CDR3aa: CASSATHSEAFF; CDR3nt: TGTGCCAGCAGCGCCACACATTCTGAAGCTTTCTTT
v_gene: TRBV6-5; len: 18; j_gene: TRBJ1-2; d_gene: TRBD1; abundance: once; CDR3aa: CANGSVEGATLFGDGYTF; CDR3nt: TGTGCCAACGGTTCGGTGGAGGGGGCGACGCTTTTTGGCGATGGCTACACCTTC
v_gene: TRBV20-1; len: 16; j_gene: TRBJ1-1; d_gene: TRBD1; abundance: .; CDR3aa: CSARDDRTGGRAEAFF; CDR3nt: TGCAGTGCTAGAGATGACCGGACAGGGGGAAGGGCTGAAGCTTTCTTT
v_gene: TRBV9; len: 15; j_gene: TRBJ2-1; d_gene: .; abundance: few; CDR3aa: CASSVVMDFQGEQFF; CDR3nt: TGTGCCAGCAGCGTAGTAATGGATTTCCAGGGTGAGCAGTTCTTC
v_gene: TRBV7-8; len: 15; j_gene: TRBJ2-7; d_gene: TRBD2; abundance: .; CDR3aa: CASSLGLAGVIEQYF; CDR3nt: TGTGCCAGCAGCTTGGGGCTAGCGGGGGTTATCGAGCAGTACTTC
v_gene: TRBV7-2; len: 14; j_gene: TRBJ2-7; d_gene: .; abundance: .; CDR3aa: CASSFSSDAYEQYF; CDR3nt: TGTGCCAGCAGCTTTAGCTCCGACGCCTACGAGCAGTACTTC
v_gene: TRBV5-1; len: 14; j_gene: TRBJ1-2; d_gene: .; abundance: .; CDR3aa: CVSSWAETNYGYTF; CDR3nt: TGCGTCAGCAGCTGGGCGGAGACGAACTATGGCTACACCTTC
v_gene: TRBV25-1; len: 15; j_gene: TRBJ2-3; d_gene: .; abundance: .; CDR3aa: CASSESRTSTDTQYF; CDR3nt: TGTGCCAGCAGTGAGTCTAGAACTAGCACAGATACGCAGTATTTT
v_gene: TRBV6-5; len: 15; j_gene: TRBJ2-7; d_gene: .; abundance: few; CDR3aa: CASSYRDKGGYEQYF; CDR3nt: TGTGCCAGCAGTTATCGCGACAAGGGCGGGTACGAGCAGTACTTC
v_gene: TRBV20-1; len: 12; j_gene: TRBJ1-1; d_gene: .; abundance: .; CDR3aa: CSARLSDTEAFF; CDR3nt: TGCAGTGCTAGGCTCAGTGACACTGAAGCTTTCTTT
v_gene: TRBV3-1; len: 16; j_gene: TRBJ2-7; d_gene: .; abundance: few; CDR3aa: CASSQGFWGEGDEQYF; CDR3nt: TGTGCCAGCAGCCAAGGGTTTTGGGGAGAAGGGGACGAGCAGTACTTC